The rows below give T cell receptor beta chains drawn from one sample of a study of cytomegalovirus exposure and HLA in healthy donors. Method: immunoSEQ multiplex PCR; TCRdb's copy keeps in-frame clones and lacks some. The sample carries some 120,000 clones, less than 75% recorded once. Source material: PBMCs. The receptors come from a woman aged 40-49 years in good health and CMV-seronegative. Both conserved end residues are trimmed from each CDR3. D genes are given only for firm matches. Only part of the rows carry a size: once, few, many, or a class if the clone is expanded.

d_call | clone_size | v_call | cdr3_aa
- | once | TRBV10-2 | ASRATDTQY
TRBD2 | - | TRBV7-9 | SSSPGTSGSIGDTQY
- | - | TRBV7-2 | ASSLGLTPETQY
TRBD1 | - | TRBV29-1 | SAIQGGFTEAF
TRBD2 | - | TRBV9 | ASSVLAGAFPEQF
TRBD1 | few | TRBV4-2 | ASSPRDSLREKLF
TRBD1 | - | TRBV7-9 | ASSQGTDIGYT
TRBD1 | few | TRBV19 | ASSILGTERYEQY
TRBD1 | - | TRBV2 | ASIPTGNYGYT
- | - | TRBV9 | ASSVGRGTYNEQF
- | - | TRBV11-2 | ASSPGRIGGFGQPQH
TRBD2 | once | TRBV5-4 | ASSSQTSGGVSGQY
TRBD2 | - | TRBV7-2 | ASSLFSGGVTGELF
- | - | TRBV5-1 | ASSLSGGYYEQY
- | - | TRBV7-3 | ASSLNPGNQETQY
- | - | TRBV7-8 | ASSLELGTGSGYT